The clone carrying this T cell receptor (beta chain) was seen many times. Its antigen is as yet unknown. Individual cDNA molecules were tagged with unique molecular identifiers, the study reported. TCRdb re-derived calls from the 5' RACE reads in MiXCR, one entry per CDR3 protein. The sample has tens of thousands of distinct CDR3 sequences, about 6.1% seen once. This entry comes from a study of early T cells in non-severe SARS-CoV-2 infection. General study results and limits: The matching step, a VDJdb search, favored anti-spike CD8 responses and missed private and CD4 specificities.

The CDR3 has 13 amino acids. J was trimmed by 6 bases and V by 5 bases; bases with no gene match: 6. The specimen was whole blood. The sequence was collected from an adult who was a healthcare worker with PCR-confirmed SARS-CoV-2 infection or an uninfected control (not recorded which). The gene calls are TRBV12-3 or TRBV12-4 and TRBJ2-7, with 8 positions matching TRBD1. CDR3 coding DNA: TGTGCCAGCAGTACCAGGACAGGGCCCGAGCAGTACTTC. Its translation: CASSTRTGPEQYF.